A single T cell receptor beta chain is shown here with its context. This clonotype has a handful of counts. The antigen this receptor binds is unknown. No much larger clonotype is one base removed from it; base qualities were not supplied. The data belong to a study of T cells in Graves' hyperthyroidism and ophthalmopathy (dated by TCRdb to the late 2010s). With regard to the full study: Peripheral blood samples were taken at initial diagnosis, before any treatment was given. TCR V-J signatures able to tell the groups apart were searched for in a discovery cohort of approximately 95 patients, of whom more than 40 had Graves' ophthalmopathy and some 60 had stable Graves' hyperthyroidism. An independent validation cohort of fewer than 20 hyperthyroidism patients and 17 patients who later progressed to ophthalmopathy tested prospective prediction of ophthalmopathy. The 95 to 100 discovery patients were randomly split 7:3 into training and test sets. The study also compared thyroid tissue and blood T-cell repertoires from several Graves' hyperthyroidism patients. After sampling, hyperthyroidism patients received methimazole starting at 30 mg daily, and ophthalmopathy patients received high-dose intravenous methylprednisolone. The paper reports TCR Vbeta CDR3 sequencing of some 140 peripheral blood samples: some 41 ophthalmopathy, around 80 hyperthyroidism and around 17 progressor patients. Study-level results and caveats: A model built on a 13 V-J signature distinguished ophthalmopathy from stable hyperthyroidism, reaching 85% to 90% sensitivity and around 82% specificity in cross-validation and 80%/75% in testing. During validation, the model predicted progression to ophthalmopathy a median of around 7 months ahead of onset, with around 71% sensitivity and roughly 75% specificity. Sample size was not statistically predetermined, and blinding of investigators to group allocation was not performed. Most expanded thyroid clonotypes (frequency above 0.001) were also found in blood, which suggests that blood repertoires may mirror thyroid immune responses.

Stable Graves' hyperthyroidism was defined as no progression to ophthalmopathy during 18 months of follow-up. The hyperthyroidism patients were between 18 and 65 years old and newly diagnosed, with a disease duration of less than 2 months. Exclusion was applied to patients with uncontrolled infections, other autoimmune diseases, pregnancy or lactation. Diagnoses were based on clinical symptoms, serum thyroxine and TRAb, thyroid ultrasound and orbital computed tomography. PBMCs were isolated from 7.5 to 10 ml of fresh peripheral blood by Ficoll-Paque density gradient centrifugation. Total RNA was extracted using Trizol reagent, and RNA quality was assessed on an Agilent 2100 Bioanalyzer. TCR beta CDR3 regions were amplified from RNA transcripts. The first round of RT-PCR for the TCR CDR3 was performed with the HTBI primer set and the Qiagen OneStep RT-PCR kit. Libraries were constructed in a second round of multiplex PCR, after which size selection and purification were carried out. The libraries were sequenced on an Illumina HiSeq2000 using paired-end 100 bp reads. In the source study's methods: SOAPnuke was used to process the raw data, removing reads that contained adapters or uncalled bases, had a mean Phred below 15, or lacked an exact match to the constant primer or identifier. High-quality paired reads were merged with COPE v1.2.5, and unique nucleotide sequences were defined as clonotypes. MiTCR v1.1 was used to align the clonotypes against IMGT TRBV, TRBD and TRBJ reference segments. Analysis was restricted to V-J combinations with a frequency above 0.0001, which covered over 98% of repertoires. A TCS score was defined as the ratio between F50 (clonal expansion) and ExV (chaos), using BLOSUM62-based TCRdist between CDR3 peptides within each V-J. Welch's t-statistics and random forest reduced 500 to 650 V-J features to roughly 13, which were used in a naive Bayes classifier (R e1071). Starting from the raw public reads, TCRdb applied fastp trimming at Q25, assembled clones with MiXCR and retained in-frame beta chains. Rows are combined by CDR3 protein, so each entry shows the most common genes and DNA. These V and J calls rely on TCRdb rather than the paper's analysis. This sample comprises 300,000 or so distinct CDR3 sequences, 16% of them detected only once. In total, the top ten clones hold around 35% of the sample.

CDR1 and CDR2 (MDHEN, SYDVKM) derive from the germline V gene. The V end loses 6 bases and the J end loses 7 bases, and a stretch of 9 bases separates them. The CDR3 spans 11 residues, from the cysteine through the phenylalanine. Just CDR3 DNA is preserved here, 33 bases in frame from base 1. The receptor was derived from a man younger than 45 with Graves' hyperthyroidism. Sequences were obtained from blood. The V gene is TRBV28 and the J gene is TRBJ1-2; the D gene remains uncertain. The sequenced DNA: TGTGCCAGCAGCTCGAGGAGTGGCTACACCTTC. Its translation reads: CASSSRSGYTF.